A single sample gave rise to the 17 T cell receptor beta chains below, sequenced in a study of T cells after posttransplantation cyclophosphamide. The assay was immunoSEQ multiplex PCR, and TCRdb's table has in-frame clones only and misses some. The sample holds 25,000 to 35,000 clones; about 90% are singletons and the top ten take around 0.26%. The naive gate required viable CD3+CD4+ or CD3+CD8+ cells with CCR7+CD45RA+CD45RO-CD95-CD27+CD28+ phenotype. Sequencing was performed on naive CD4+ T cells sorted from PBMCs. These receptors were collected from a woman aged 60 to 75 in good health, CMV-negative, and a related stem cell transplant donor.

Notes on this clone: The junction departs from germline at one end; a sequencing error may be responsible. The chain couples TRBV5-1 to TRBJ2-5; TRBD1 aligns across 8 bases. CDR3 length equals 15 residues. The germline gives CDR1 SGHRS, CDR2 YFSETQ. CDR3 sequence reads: CASCFLDRVGETQYF. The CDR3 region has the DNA TGCGCCAGCTGCTTTTTGGACAGGGTGGGAGAGACCCAGTACTTC.

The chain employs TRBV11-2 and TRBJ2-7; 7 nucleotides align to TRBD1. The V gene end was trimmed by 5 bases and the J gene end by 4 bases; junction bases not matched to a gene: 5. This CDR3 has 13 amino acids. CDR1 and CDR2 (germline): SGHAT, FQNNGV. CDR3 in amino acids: CASSKGQIYEQYF. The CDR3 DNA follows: TGTGCCAGCAGCAAGGGACAGATTTACGAGCAGTACTTC. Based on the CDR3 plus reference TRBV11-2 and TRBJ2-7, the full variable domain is EAGVAQSPRYKIIEKRQSVAFWCNPISGHATLYWYQQILGQGPKLLIQFQNNGVVDDSQLPKDRFSAERLKGVDSTLKIQPAKLEDSAVYLCASSKGQIYEQYFGPGTRLTVT.

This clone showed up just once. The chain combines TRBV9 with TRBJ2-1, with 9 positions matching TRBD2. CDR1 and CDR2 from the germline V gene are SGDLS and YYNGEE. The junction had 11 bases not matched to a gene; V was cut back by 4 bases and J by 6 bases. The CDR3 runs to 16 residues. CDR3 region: CASSSQVAGAINEQFF. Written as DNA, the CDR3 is TGTGCCAGCAGCTCACAAGTAGCGGGAGCTATCAATGAGCAGTTCTTC.

CDR3 sequence (DNA): TGCGCCAGCAGCTTGGTAGTACAGGGCTACGAGCAGTACTTC. It is translated as CASSLVVQGYEQYF. V gene TRBV5-1 combines with J gene TRBJ2-7, with D perhaps TRBD1 (6 bases). With 0 bases removed from V and 3 bases from J, the gap between germline ends came to 10 bases. The CDR3 totals 14 residues. CDR1 is SGHRS and CDR2 is YFSETQ in the germline V gene.

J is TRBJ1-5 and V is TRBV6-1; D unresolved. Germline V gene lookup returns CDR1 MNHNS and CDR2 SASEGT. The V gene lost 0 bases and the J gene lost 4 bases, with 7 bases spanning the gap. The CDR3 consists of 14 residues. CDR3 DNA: TGTGCCAGCAGTGAAGCGCGGGCGAATCAGCCCCAGCATTTT. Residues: CASSEARANQPQHF.

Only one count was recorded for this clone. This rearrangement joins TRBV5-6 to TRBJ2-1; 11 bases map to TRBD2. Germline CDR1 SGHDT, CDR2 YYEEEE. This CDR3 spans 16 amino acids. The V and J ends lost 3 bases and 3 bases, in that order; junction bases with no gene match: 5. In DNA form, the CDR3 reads TGTGCCAGCAGCTCTTTAGCGGGGGGGGACTACAATGAGCAGTTCTTC. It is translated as CASSSLAGGDYNEQFF.

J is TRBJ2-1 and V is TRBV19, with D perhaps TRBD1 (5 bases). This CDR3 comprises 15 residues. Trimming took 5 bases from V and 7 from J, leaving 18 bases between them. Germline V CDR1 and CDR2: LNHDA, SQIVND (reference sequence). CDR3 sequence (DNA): TGTGCCAGTAGTGACCTCTTGCAACCAGGGAATGAGCAGTTCTTC. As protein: CASSDLLQPGNEQFF.

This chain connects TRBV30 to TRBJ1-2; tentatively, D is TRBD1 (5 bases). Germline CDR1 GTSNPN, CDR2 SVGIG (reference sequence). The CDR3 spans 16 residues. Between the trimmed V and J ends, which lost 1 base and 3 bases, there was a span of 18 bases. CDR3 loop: CAWSGTGPGGYYGYTF. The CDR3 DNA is TGTGCCTGGAGTGGTACGGGGCCGGGGGGTTACTATGGCTACACCTTC.

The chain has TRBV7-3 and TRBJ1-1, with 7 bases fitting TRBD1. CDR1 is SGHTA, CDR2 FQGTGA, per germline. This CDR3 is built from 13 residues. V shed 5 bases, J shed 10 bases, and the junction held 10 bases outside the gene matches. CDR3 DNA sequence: TGTGCCAGCAGCCCCCGACAGGGCGATAGAGCTTTCTTT. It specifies CASSPRQGDRAFF.

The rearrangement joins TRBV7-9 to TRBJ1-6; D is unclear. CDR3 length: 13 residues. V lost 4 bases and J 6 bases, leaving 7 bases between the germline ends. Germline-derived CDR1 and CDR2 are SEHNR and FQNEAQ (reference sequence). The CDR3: CASSSQFNSPLHF. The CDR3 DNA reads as TGTGCCAGCAGCTCCCAATTTAATTCACCCCTCCACTTT.

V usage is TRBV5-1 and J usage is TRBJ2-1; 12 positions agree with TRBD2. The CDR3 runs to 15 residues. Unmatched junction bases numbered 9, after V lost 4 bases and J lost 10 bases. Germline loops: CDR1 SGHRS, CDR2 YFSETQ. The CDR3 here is CASSPGTSGRTEQFF. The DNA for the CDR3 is TGCGCCAGCAGCCCCGGGACTAGCGGGCGGACGGAGCAGTTCTTC.

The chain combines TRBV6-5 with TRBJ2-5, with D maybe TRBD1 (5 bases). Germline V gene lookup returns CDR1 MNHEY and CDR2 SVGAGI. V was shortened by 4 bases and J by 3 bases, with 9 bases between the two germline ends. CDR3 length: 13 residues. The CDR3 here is CASSLAGKETQYF. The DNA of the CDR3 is TGTGCCAGCAGTTTAGCAGGGAAAGAGACCCAGTACTTC.

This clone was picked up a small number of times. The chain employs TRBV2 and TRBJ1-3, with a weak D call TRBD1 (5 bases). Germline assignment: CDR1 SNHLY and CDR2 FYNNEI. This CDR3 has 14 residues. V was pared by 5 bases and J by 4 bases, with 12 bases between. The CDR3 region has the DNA TGTGCCAGCAGTCGGGGGGAATACGGAAACACCATATATTTT. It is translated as CASSRGEYGNTIYF.

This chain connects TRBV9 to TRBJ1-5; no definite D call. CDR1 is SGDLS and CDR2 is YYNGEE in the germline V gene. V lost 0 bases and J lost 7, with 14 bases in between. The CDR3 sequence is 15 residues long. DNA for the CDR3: TGTGCCAGCAGCGTAGGGGTGGGCAGCGGCCAGCCCCAGCATTTT. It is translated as CASSVGVGSGQPQHF.

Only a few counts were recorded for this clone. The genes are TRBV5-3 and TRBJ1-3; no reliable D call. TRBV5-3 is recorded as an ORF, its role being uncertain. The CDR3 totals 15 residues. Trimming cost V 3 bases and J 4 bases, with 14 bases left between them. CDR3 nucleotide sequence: TGTGCCAGAAGCTCCCTCCAGGCCCCCGGAAACACCATATATTTT. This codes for CARSSLQAPGNTIYF.

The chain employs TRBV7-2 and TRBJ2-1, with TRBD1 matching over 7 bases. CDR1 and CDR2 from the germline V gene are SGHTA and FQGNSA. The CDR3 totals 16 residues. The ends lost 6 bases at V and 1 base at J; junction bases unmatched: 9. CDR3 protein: CASRRQGDGSYNEQFF. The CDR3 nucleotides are TGTGCCAGCAGACGACAGGGAGACGGTTCCTACAATGAGCAGTTCTTC. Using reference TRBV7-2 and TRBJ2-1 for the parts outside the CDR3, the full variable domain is GAGVSQSPSNKVTEKGKDVELRCDPISGHTALYWYRQSLGQGLEFLIYFQGNSAPDKSGLPSDRFSAERTGGSVSTLTIQRTQQEDSAVYLCASRRQGDGSYNEQFFGPGTRLTVL.

CDR3 DNA sequence: TGTGCCAGCAGCTCTTCTAGCGGGGGCACAGATACGCAGTATTTT. This codes for CASSSSSGGTDTQYF. V and J are TRBV9 and TRBJ2-3, with 9 bases aligning to TRBD2. The CDR3 is 15 amino acids. In germline, CDR1 is SGDLS, CDR2 YYNGEE. The ends lost 4 bases at V and 1 base at J; junction bases unmatched: 4.